A selection of T cell receptor beta chains follows, all from one sample in a study of T cell changes during pregnancy in multiple sclerosis. Assay used: immunoSEQ multiplex PCR; TCRdb lists only in-frame clones, some missing. The top ten clones hold 1.2% of a sample with 55,000 to 85,000 clones, approximately 94% of them seen once. Source: peripheral blood, taken in the third trimester of pregnancy. These receptors were collected from a female donor with multiple sclerosis, enrolled in a pregnancy study. Each CDR3 is given with its conserved first and last residue. The order of the fields is clone size, D gene, V gene, J gene, CDR3 DNA, CDR3 protein. The D gene is left open where the match is weak. Part of the rows lack a size; the others show once, few, many or a class for expanded clones.

size: .; D: .; V: TRBV14; J: TRBJ2-7; DNA: TGTGCCAGCAGCCAAGATCAAGAGGGTGGCTACGAGCAGTACTTC; CDR3: CASSQDQEGGYEQYF
size: .; D: .; V: TRBV5-6; J: TRBJ2-2; DNA: TGTGCCAGCAGCTTGCGGGGGGCTGGCACCGGGGAGCTGTTTTTT; CDR3: CASSLRGAGTGELFF
size: .; D: .; V: TRBV2; J: TRBJ1-1; DNA: TGTGCCAGCAGTGAAACCGGGGTCACTGAAGCTTTCTTT; CDR3: CASSETGVTEAFF
size: .; D: TRBD1; V: TRBV6-1; J: TRBJ1-3; DNA: TGTGCCAGCACCCCGGACAGGGTTGGAAACACCATATATTTT; CDR3: CASTPDRVGNTIYF
size: .; D: TRBD1; V: TRBV5-6; J: TRBJ2-7; DNA: TGTGCCAGCAGCGGCCCCGGGACAGGGGGCTCTGACGAGCAGTACTTC; CDR3: CASSGPGTGGSDEQYF
size: .; D: TRBD1; V: TRBV19; J: TRBJ2-5; DNA: TGTGCCAGTAGTATGGAGGCCCCAGGGGGTGAAGAGACCCAGTACTTC; CDR3: CASSMEAPGGEETQYF
size: .; D: .; V: TRBV7-3; J: TRBJ2-3; DNA: TGTGCCAGCAGCTTAGGCAGGGGAGGCACAGATACGCAGTATTTT; CDR3: CASSLGRGGTDTQYF
size: .; D: TRBD1; V: TRBV10-1; J: TRBJ2-5; DNA: TGCGCCAGCAGTGAGGGGACAGGGCTTCGGGAGACCCAGTACTTC; CDR3: CASSEGTGLRETQYF
size: few; D: .; V: TRBV6-1; J: TRBJ1-2; DNA: TGTGCCAGCAGTGAAGGAGGGGGATCGGATGGCTACACCTTC; CDR3: CASSEGGGSDGYTF
size: .; D: .; V: TRBV29-1; J: TRBJ1-3; DNA: TGCAGCGTTGAAGGGGCGAGCTCTGGAAACACCATATATTTT; CDR3: CSVEGASSGNTIYF
size: .; D: TRBD2; V: TRBV7-7; J: TRBJ2-5; DNA: TGTGCCAGCAGCTTAGCTAGCGGGAGGTTGGAGACCCAGTACTTC; CDR3: CASSLASGRLETQYF
size: .; D: .; V: TRBV4-1; J: TRBJ1-2; DNA: TGCGCCAGCAGCCAAGATCCCCCAGGGGTCGACTACTATGGCTACACCTTC; CDR3: CASSQDPPGVDYYGYTF
size: .; D: TRBD2; V: TRBV19; J: TRBJ2-7; DNA: TGTGCCAGTAGTCCTTGGACTAGCGGGACTTACGAGCAGTACTTC; CDR3: CASSPWTSGTYEQYF
size: many; D: TRBD1; V: TRBV5-4; J: TRBJ1-1; DNA: TGTGCCAGCAGCTTGGACGGGACAGTAAACACTGAAGCTTTCTTT; CDR3: CASSLDGTVNTEAFF
size: .; D: TRBD1; V: TRBV10-3; J: TRBJ1-3; DNA: TGTGCCATCCGTTTCGGAGGACAGGGGACTGGAAACACCATATATTTT; CDR3: CAIRFGGQGTGNTIYF
size: .; D: TRBD1; V: TRBV29-1; J: TRBJ1-5; DNA: TGCAGCGCAGGGACAGGGGACAATCAGCCCCAGCATTTT; CDR3: CSAGTGDNQPQHF
size: .; D: TRBD2; V: TRBV9; J: TRBJ2-3; DNA: TGTGCCAGCAGCCCAAGACTAGCAGTCGATACGCAGTATTTT; CDR3: CASSPRLAVDTQYF
size: .; D: TRBD1; V: TRBV27; J: TRBJ1-1; DNA: TGTGCCAGCAGCCTAGGACAGGGATGGGCCACTGAAGCTTTCTTT; CDR3: CASSLGQGWATEAFF
size: .; D: .; V: TRBV19; J: TRBJ2-7; DNA: TGTGCCAGTAGTCCTCACTATCAGGGTTCGGAGCAGTACTTC; CDR3: CASSPHYQGSEQYF
size: .; D: .; V: TRBV7-3; J: TRBJ2-6; DNA: TGTGCCAGCAGCGCCTCCTCAGGGGGACTGGGGGCCAACGTCCTGACTTTC; CDR3: CASSASSGGLGANVLTF
size: .; D: .; V: TRBV4-2; J: TRBJ2-7; DNA: TGTGCCAGCAGCCAAGCATCGGTAGCCTACGAGCAGTACTTC; CDR3: CASSQASVAYEQYF
size: .; D: .; V: TRBV6-6; J: TRBJ1-2; DNA: TGTGCCAGCAGTCCCCGCCGAGAACCTAACTATGGCTACACCTTC; CDR3: CASSPRREPNYGYTF